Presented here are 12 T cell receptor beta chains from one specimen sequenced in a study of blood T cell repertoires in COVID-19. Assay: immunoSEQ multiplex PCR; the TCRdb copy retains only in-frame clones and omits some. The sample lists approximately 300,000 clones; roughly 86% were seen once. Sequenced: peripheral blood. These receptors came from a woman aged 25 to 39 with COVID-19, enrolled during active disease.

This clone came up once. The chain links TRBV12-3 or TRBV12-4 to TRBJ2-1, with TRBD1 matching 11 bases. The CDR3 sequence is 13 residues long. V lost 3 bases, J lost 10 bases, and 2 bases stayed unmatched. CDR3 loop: CASSLDRGQEQFF. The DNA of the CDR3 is TGTGCCAGCAGTTTGGACAGGGGGCAGGAGCAGTTCTTC.

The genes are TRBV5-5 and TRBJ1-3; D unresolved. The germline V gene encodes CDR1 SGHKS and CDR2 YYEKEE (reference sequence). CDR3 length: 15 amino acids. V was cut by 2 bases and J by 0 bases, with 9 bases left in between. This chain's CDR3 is CASSFGLLSGNTIYF. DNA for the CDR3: TGTGCCAGCAGCTTTGGACTGCTCTCTGGAAACACCATATATTTT.

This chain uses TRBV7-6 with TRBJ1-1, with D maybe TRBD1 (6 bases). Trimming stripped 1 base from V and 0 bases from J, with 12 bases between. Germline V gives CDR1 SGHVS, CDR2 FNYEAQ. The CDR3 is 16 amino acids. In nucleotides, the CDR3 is TGTGCCAGCAGCTTAGGTACGAGACAGGTGAACACTGAAGCTTTCTTT. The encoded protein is CASSLGTRQVNTEAFF. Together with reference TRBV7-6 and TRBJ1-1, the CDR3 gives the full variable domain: GAGVSQSPRYKVTKRGQDVALRCDPISGHVSLYWYRQALGQGPEFLTYFNYEAQQDKSGLPNDRFSAERPEGSISTLTIQRTEQRDSAMYRCASSLGTRQVNTEAFFGQGTRLTVV.

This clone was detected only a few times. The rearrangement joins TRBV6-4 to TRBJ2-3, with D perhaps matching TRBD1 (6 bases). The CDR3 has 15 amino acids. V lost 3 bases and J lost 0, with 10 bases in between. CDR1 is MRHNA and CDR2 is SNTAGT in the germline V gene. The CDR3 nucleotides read TGTGCCAGCAGTGAAGGGGGTGCTAGCACAGATACGCAGTATTTT. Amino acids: CASSEGGASTDTQYF.

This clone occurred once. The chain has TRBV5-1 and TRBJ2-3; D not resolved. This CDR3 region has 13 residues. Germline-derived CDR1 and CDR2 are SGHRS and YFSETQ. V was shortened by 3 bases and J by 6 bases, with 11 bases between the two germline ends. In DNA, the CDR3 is TGCGCCAGCAGCTCTACGGTGGAGGATACGCAGTATTTT. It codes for CASSSTVEDTQYF.

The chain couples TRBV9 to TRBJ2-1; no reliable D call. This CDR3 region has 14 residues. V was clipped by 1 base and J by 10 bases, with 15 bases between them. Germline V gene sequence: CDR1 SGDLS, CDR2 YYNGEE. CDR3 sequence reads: CASSVQYARGEQFF. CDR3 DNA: TGTGCCAGCAGCGTACAATACGCCAGAGGAGAGCAGTTCTTC.

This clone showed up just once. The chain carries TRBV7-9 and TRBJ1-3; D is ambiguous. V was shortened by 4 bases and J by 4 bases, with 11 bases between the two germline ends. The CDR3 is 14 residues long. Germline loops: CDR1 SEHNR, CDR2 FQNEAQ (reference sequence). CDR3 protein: CASSSRTGGNTIYF. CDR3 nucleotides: TGTGCCAGCAGCTCCAGGACGGGAGGAAACACCATATATTTT.

The CDR3 reads CASSSRGDYGYTF. CDR3 sequence (DNA): TGTGCCAGCAGTTCCAGGGGGGACTATGGCTACACCTTC. The chain couples TRBV27 to TRBJ1-2; 7 bases match TRBD1. CDR1 is MNHEY and CDR2 is SMNVEV in the germline V gene (reference sequence). This CDR3 comprises 13 residues. With 4 bases clipped from V and 3 bases from J, the junction kept 2 bases outside the gene matches.

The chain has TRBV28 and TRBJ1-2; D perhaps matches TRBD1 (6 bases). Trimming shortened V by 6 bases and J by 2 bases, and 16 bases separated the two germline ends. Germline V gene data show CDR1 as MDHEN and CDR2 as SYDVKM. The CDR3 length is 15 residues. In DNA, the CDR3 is TGTGCCAGCAGGGCGGACAGCGCTAGGAACTATGGCTACACCTTC. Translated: CASRADSARNYGYTF.

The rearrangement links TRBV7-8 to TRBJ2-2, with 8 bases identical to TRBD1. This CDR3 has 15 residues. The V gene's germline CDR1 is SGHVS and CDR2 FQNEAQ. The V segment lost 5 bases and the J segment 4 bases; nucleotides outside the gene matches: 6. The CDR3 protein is CASSQGGQATGELFF. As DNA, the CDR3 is TGTGCCAGCAGCCAAGGGGGACAGGCCACCGGGGAGCTGTTTTTT.

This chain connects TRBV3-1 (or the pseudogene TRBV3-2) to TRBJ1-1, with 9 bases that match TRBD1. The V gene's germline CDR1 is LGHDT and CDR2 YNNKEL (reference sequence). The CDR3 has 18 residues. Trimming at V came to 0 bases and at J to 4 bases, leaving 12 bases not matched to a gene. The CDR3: CASSQDGTGHLSGTEAFF. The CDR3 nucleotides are TGTGCCAGCAGCCAAGATGGGACAGGGCATTTGTCAGGCACTGAAGCTTTCTTT.

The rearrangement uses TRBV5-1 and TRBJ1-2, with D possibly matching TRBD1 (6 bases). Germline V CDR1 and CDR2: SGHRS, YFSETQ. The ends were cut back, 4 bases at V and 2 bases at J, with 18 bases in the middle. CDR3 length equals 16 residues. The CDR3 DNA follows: TGCGCCAGCAGCGAAACGATGGGGGCGCGGAACTATGGCTACACCTTC. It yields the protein CASSETMGARNYGYTF.